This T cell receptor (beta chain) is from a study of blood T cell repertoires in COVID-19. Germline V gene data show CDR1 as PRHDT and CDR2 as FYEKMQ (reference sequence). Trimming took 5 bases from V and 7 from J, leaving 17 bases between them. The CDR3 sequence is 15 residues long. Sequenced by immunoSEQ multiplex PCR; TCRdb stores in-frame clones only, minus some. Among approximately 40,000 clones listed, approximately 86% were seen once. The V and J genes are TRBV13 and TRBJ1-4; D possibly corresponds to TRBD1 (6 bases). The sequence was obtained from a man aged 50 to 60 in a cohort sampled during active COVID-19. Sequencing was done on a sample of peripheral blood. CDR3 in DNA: TGTGCCAGCAGCGCTCACAGGGAACAAGGTGAAAAACTGTTTTTT. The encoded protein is CASSAHREQGEKLFF.